Shown below are 28 T cell receptor beta chains from a single sample sequenced in a study of tumor and adjacent non-tumor tissue in lung cancer. This sample's RNA came from whole unsorted tissue. The normal lung tissue was taken more than 3 cm from the tumor edge. A modified ARM-PCR protocol with three rounds of nested PCR amplified TCRbeta. TCRdb re-derived calls from the multiplex PCR reads in MiXCR, one entry per CDR3 protein. The table includes fewer than 90,000 distinct CDR3 sequences, more than 75% detected once. The specimen sequenced was distant non-tumor lung tissue. These receptor sequences come from a woman aged 45-60 years with non-small cell lung cancer.

To note about this clonotype: One end of the junction varies from germline; a read error may be responsible. The V call is TRBV29-1, the J call TRBJ2-5; D is possibly TRBD1 (6 bases). Germline values: CDR1 SQVTM, CDR2 ANQGSEA. This CDR3 region has 12 residues. DNA of the CDR3: TGCAGCGTGCTACACAGGGAAGAGAGCCAGTACTTC. This sequence encodes CSVLHREESQYF.

With respect to this clonotype: This could be a read error, since a much larger clone is one nucleotide away. This sequence joins TRBV7-3 and TRBJ2-3; D remains unclear. CDR3 length: 13 amino acids. V was trimmed by 3 bases and J by 4 bases, leaving 8 bases between them. The germline CDR1 and CDR2 sequences are SGHTA and FQGTGA. As DNA, the CDR3 is TGTGCCAGCAGCTTCGGCGACGCAGATACGCAGTATTTT. It is translated as CASSFGDADTQYF.

This clonotype showed up just a few times. This may stem from a read error, because a much larger clone lies one nucleotide away. The genes are TRBV5-1 and TRBJ2-1, with D possibly being TRBD2 (6 bases). Germline V CDR1 and CDR2: SGHRS, YFSETQ. The CDR3 runs 13 residues. The CDR3 spells CTSSLEGLAEQFF. DNA of the CDR3: TGCACCAGCAGCTTGGAGGGTCTGGCTGAGCAGTTCTTC.

This clonotype was counted only a few times. The chain couples TRBV5-1 to TRBJ1-2, with D uncertain. Per the germline V gene, CDR1 is SGHRS and CDR2 is YFSETQ. The CDR3 has 13 residues. V lost 2 bases to trimming and J lost 4 bases, with 9 bases between them. The CDR3 spells CASSLQTRYGYTF. The CDR3 coding sequence is TGCGCCAGCAGCTTACAGACCCGCTATGGCTACACCTTC.

In its sample, this clonotype was seen many times. V usage is TRBV20-1 and J usage is TRBJ2-6; D ambiguous. The germline V and J ends were trimmed by 6 bases and 4 bases, with 16 bases remaining between them. The germline gives CDR1 DFQATT, CDR2 SNEGSKA (reference sequence). CDR3 length: 15 residues. CDR3 sequence: CSAKGAISGANVLTF. CDR3 nucleotides: TGCAGTGCCAAGGGTGCAATCTCCGGGGCCAACGTCCTGACTTTC.

This chain joins TRBV11-3 and TRBJ2-1; TRBD2 matches at 8 bases. CDR3 length equals 14 residues. The V gene end was trimmed by 2 bases and the J gene end by 3 bases; junction bases not matched to a gene: 0. CDR1 is SGHNT, CDR2 YENEEA, per germline. CDR3 in DNA: TGTGCCAGCAGCTTAAGCGGGAGCTACAATGAGCAGTTCTTC. Translating gives CASSLSGSYNEQFF.

Of note for this clonotype: A much larger clone lies one base from this, so it may be a read error. Likely a read error: the CDR3 ends without its conserved phenylalanine or tryptophan. The chain uses TRBV11-2 and TRBJ2-7, with D possibly TRBD1 on 5 matching bases. Germline CDR1 reads SGHAT; CDR2 reads FQNNGV. The CDR3 runs to 12 residues. CDR3 nucleotide sequence: TGTTCCAGTTCGGCAGGGTCCCACGAGCAGTACTTA. It codes for CSSSAGSHEQYL.

J is TRBJ2-3 and V is TRBV5-4; D is ambiguous. CDR3 length: 13 amino acids. Germline values: CDR1 SGHNT, CDR2 YYREEE (reference sequence). CDR3: CASSLMTTDTQYF. For the CDR3, the DNA is TGTGCTAGTAGCTTGATGACCACAGATACGCAGTATTTT. The entire variable domain, with the rest obtained from reference TRBV5-4 and TRBJ2-3, is as follows: ETGVTQSPTHLIKTRGQQVTLRCSSQSGHNTVSWYQQALGQGPQFIFQYYREEENGRGNFPPRFSGLQFPNYSSELNVNALELDDSALYLCASSLMTTDTQYFGPGTRLTVL.

J is TRBJ1-1 and V is TRBV10-2; weak D call: TRBD1 (5 bases). CDR1 is WSHSY, CDR2 SAAADI, per germline. The V end lost 4 bases, the J end lost 7 bases, and 19 bases lay between the germline ends. The CDR3 length is 15 residues. In DNA, the CDR3 is TGCGCCAGCAGTGCCCTGGGTGAGGGGAAAATTGAAGCTTTCTTT. Encoded protein: CASSALGEGKIEAFF.

In regard to this clonotype: Sequence at one end of the junction differs from germline and may be a read error. The rearrangement joins TRBV6-5 to TRBJ2-2; maybe TRBD2 (5 bases). This CDR3 region has 17 residues. Germline V gives CDR1 MNHEY, CDR2 SVGAGI. This CDR3 is CVSSRLLLVGVPGKLFF. The CDR3 coding sequence is TGTGTCAGCAGTCGGTTGTTACTAGTGGGAGTCCCCGGGAAGCTGTTTTTT.

As for this clonotype: This clone may be a read error of a much larger clone one base away. This chain joins TRBV28 and TRBJ1-2; TRBD1 matches at 7 bases. The germline gives CDR1 MDHEN, CDR2 SYDVKM. The CDR3 contains 12 residues. Germline trimming cut 6 bases from V and 7 bases from J; bases unmatched to any gene: 5. The chain's CDR3 is CASRRQGGGYTF. The CDR3 DNA reads as TGTGCCAGCAGAAGGCAGGGGGGTGGCTACACCTTC.

Concerning this clonotype itself: Because the CDR3 is missing its conserved closing phenylalanine or tryptophan, this is likely a read error. Because the CDR3's place on the DNA is in doubt, the DNA is left out and the CDR3 is given as listed by TCRdb. The chain couples TRBV6-5 to TRBJ2-7. Looked up from germline, CDR1 is MNHEY and CDR2 is SVGAGI. The CDR3 is 14 residues long, counting both termini. CDR3 sequence: CASSYGDSSYEQYL.

The rearrangement uses TRBV10-2 and TRBJ2-2, with 14 nucleotides matching TRBD2. The CDR3 has 16 residues. CDR1 WSHSY and CDR2 SAAADI come from the germline V gene. The chain's CDR3 is CTSTRLAGGSTGELFF. CDR3 DNA sequence: TGCACTAGCACCCGACTAGCGGGAGGGTCTACCGGGGAGCTGTTTTTT.

Comments on this clonotype: A much larger clonotype is one base distant, so this may be a read error. The J gene is TRBJ2-1, the V gene TRBV5-1; 7 bases align to TRBD1. Germline assignment: CDR1 SGHRS and CDR2 YFSETQ. The CDR3 has 12 residues. CDR3 sequence (DNA): TGCGCCAGCAGCTTGAGGGGGCATGAGCAGCTCTTC. Translating it yields CASSLRGHEQLF.

This clonotype was seen only once. V and J are TRBV5-6 and TRBJ1-2; D unresolved. This CDR3 spans 17 amino acids. V was trimmed by 4 bases and J by 0 bases, leaving 19 bases between them. Germline V CDR1 and CDR2: SGHDT, YYEEEE. Written as DNA, the CDR3 is TGTGCCAGCAGCCCAGCAGGATTCATGTCCTCTAACTATGGCTACACCTTC. Translating gives CASSPAGFMSSNYGYTF.

This clonotype was counted between two and nine times. Lacking the conserved final phenylalanine or tryptophan, this CDR3 likely reflects a read error. J is TRBJ1-6 and V is TRBV4-1, with D maybe TRBD1 (5 bases). V lost 1 base and J lost 10, with 11 bases in between. There are 14 residues in the CDR3. Germline loops: CDR1 MGHRA, CDR2 YSYEKL. Here the CDR3 DNA reads TGCGCCAGCAGCCAAGGGGAGGGGTGGTCACCCCTCCACTCT. Its protein is CASSQGEGWSPLHS.

About this clonotype: Since the CDR3 does not end with the conserved phenylalanine or tryptophan, this likely comes from a read error. Because the CDR3's place on the DNA is in doubt, the DNA is left out and the CDR3 is given as listed by TCRdb. This sequence joins TRBV11-2 and TRBJ1-6; the DNA was not compared with TRBD1, the D call given in the table. The CDR3 contains 14 residues when both ends are counted. The germline gives CDR1 SGHAT, CDR2 FQNNGV. CDR3 in amino acids: CASTLDRGNSPFHL.

Note on this clonotype: One end of the junction is discordant with germline, which a read error may explain. CDR3 nucleotides: TGTGCCAACAGTTATTGGGACGAGCAGTATTTC. This translates into CANSYWDEQYF. The chain carries TRBV6-2 or TRBV6-3 and TRBJ2-7; D possibly matches TRBD1 or TRBD2 (5 bases each). The CDR3 runs 11 residues. Germline values: CDR1 MNHEY, CDR2 SVGEGT.

This clonotype showed up many times. The chain combines TRBV20-1 with TRBJ2-2; 9 bases line up with TRBD1. This CDR3 contains 14 residues. V shed 6 bases and J 5 bases; nucleotides not matched to a gene: 7. Germline V CDR1 and CDR2: DFQATT, SNEGSKA (reference sequence). CDR3 residues: CSAYGQGTTGELFF. CDR3 bases: TGCAGTGCCTACGGACAGGGGACAACCGGGGAGCTGTTTTTT.

This clonotype was seen only once. The J gene is TRBJ2-1, the V gene TRBV11-2, with a weak D call TRBD1 (5 bases). Trimming pared 5 bases from V and 5 bases from J, leaving 13 bases between. The CDR3 covers 14 residues. From germline, CDR1 is SGHAT and CDR2 FQNNGV. The CDR3 loop is CASSRSGNDNEQFF. The CDR3, as DNA: TGTGCCAGCAGCCGGTCAGGGAACGACAATGAGCAGTTCTTC.

Points on this clonotype: A much larger clonotype is one base distant, so this may be a read error. The genes are TRBV28 and TRBJ2-1; the D is unclear. The end of the DNA fits TRBJ2-7 better, so the J call may be wrong. This CDR3 region has 13 residues. CDR1 is MDHEN and CDR2 is SYDVKM in the germline V gene. CDR3 loop: CASSLSSYNEQYF. CDR3 DNA: TGTGCCAGCTCGCTGAGCTCCTACAATGAGCAGTACTTC.

Notes on this clonotype: At one of its ends the junction is not consistent with the germline gene, which may arise from a read error. The chain couples TRBV12-3 or TRBV12-4 to TRBJ2-4; D tentatively reads TRBD1 or TRBD2 (5 bases each). The length of the CDR3 is 13 residues. The CDR3 loop reads CASSIGGKNIRYF. In nucleotides, the CDR3 is TGTGCCAGCAGTATTGGGGGTAAAAACATTCGGTACTTC.

This clonotype was counted a few times. V and J are TRBV6-1 and TRBJ2-5; D might be TRBD1 (6 bases). V lost 6 bases and J lost 3, with 26 bases in between. Germline-derived CDR1 and CDR2 are MNHNS and SASEGT. This CDR3 contains 18 residues. Written as DNA, the CDR3 is TGTGCCAGCAGCCTTTTATTCCAGATCGGGACACTGGAAGAGACCCAGTACTTC. It encodes CASSLLFQIGTLEETQYF.

As concerns this clonotype: This clone may be a read error of a much larger clone one base away. This sequence joins TRBV20-1 and TRBJ2-3; 8 bases align to TRBD2. CDR3 length: 16 residues. Germline values: CDR1 DFQATT, CDR2 SNEGSKA (reference sequence). CDR3 amino acids: CSATPQTSGTTDMQYF. The CDR3 region has the DNA TGCAGTGCTACTCCCCAAACTAGCGGAACCACAGATATGCAGTATTTT.

This sequence joins TRBV30 and TRBJ1-2; tentative D call: TRBD1 (6 bases). The CDR3 spans 13 residues. Germline V CDR1 and CDR2: GTSNPN, SVGIG (reference sequence). CDR3 in amino acids: CTQSRQVLYGYTF. The CDR3 DNA sequence: TGTACCCAATCGAGACAGGTCCTCTATGGCTACACCTTC.

As for this clonotype: This CDR3 fails to terminate in the conserved phenylalanine or tryptophan, so it likely reflects a read error. The chain recombines TRBV11-2 with TRBJ2-1; TRBD2 matches 7 bases. Germline-derived CDR1 and CDR2 are SGHAT and FQNNGV. The CDR3 has 14 amino acids. The CDR3 is CASNLEAGVNEQFL. Written as DNA, the CDR3 is TGTGCCAGCAACTTAGAGGCGGGAGTTAATGAGCAGTTCCTC.

With regard to this clonotype: Mismatch with germline at one junction end may stem from a read error. The J gene is TRBJ1-1, the V gene TRBV6-2 or TRBV6-3; 10 bases agree with TRBD1. The length of the CDR3 is 14 residues. Per the germline V gene, CDR1 is MNHEY and CDR2 is SVGEGT. The chain's CDR3 is CATSYGQGDTDAFF. CDR3 bases: TGTGCCACCAGTTACGGACAGGGGGACACTGATGCTTTCTTT.

This clonotype was counted many times. J is TRBJ2-1 and V is TRBV6-4, with 9 bases lining up with TRBD2. V was clipped by 8 bases and J by 9 bases; unmatched bases: 8. CDR1 is MRHNA and CDR2 is SNTAGT in the germline V gene. CDR3 length equals 13 residues. This chain's CDR3 is CASSQREAGEQFF. In DNA, the CDR3 is TGTGCCAGCTCCCAGCGGGAGGCCGGTGAGCAGTTCTTC.